These 23 T cell receptor beta chains were sequenced from one sample in a study of T-cell reconstitution after alpha-beta-depleted transplantation in children. A library of TCRbeta sequences, prepared with unique molecular identifiers, was generated. Using its own MiXCR run on the PCR reads, TCRdb lists one record per CDR3 protein. Of 150,000 to 200,000 distinct CDR3 sequences listed, 14% to 15% were seen once; the top ten hold 13%. Sequenced here: PBMCs from the stem cell graft donor, sampled from the stem cell graft. The origin of the receptors is a human donor who donated a stem cell graft to a child with acute lymphoblastic leukemia.

This clonotype was detected many times. This chain uses TRBV29-1 with TRBJ2-1, with 7 bases that match TRBD2. V shed 1 base and J 3 bases; nucleotides not matched to a gene: 9. Germline lookup yields CDR1 SQVTM and CDR2 ANQGSEA. This CDR3 region has 16 residues. The CDR3 region has the DNA TGCAGCGTTGAAGGGCCTCGCGGGAGCCTCTACAATGAGCAGTTCTTC. This encodes CSVEGPRGSLYNEQFF.

This clonotype was seen ten or more times. V gene TRBV7-6 combines with J gene TRBJ2-1, with 9 bases aligning to TRBD2. The CDR3 length is 17 residues. The J segment lost 3 bases and the V segment lost 4 bases, leaving 10 bases of the junction unmatched. CDR1 SGHVS and CDR2 FNYEAQ come from the germline V gene. Here the CDR3 DNA reads TGTGCCAGCAGCTCCCTTCTAGCGGGGAACTACTACAATGAGCAGTTCTTC. Translated: CASSSLLAGNYYNEQFF.

This clonotype was counted at least ten times. This chain joins TRBV7-2 and TRBJ2-1, with D possibly TRBD2 on 5 matching bases. The germline V gene encodes CDR1 SGHTA and CDR2 FQGNSA. Trimming shortened V by 1 base and J by 4 bases, and 11 bases separated the two germline ends. This CDR3 is 15 amino acids long. The CDR3 loop reads CASSLEAETYNEQFF. The CDR3 DNA sequence: TGTGCCAGCAGCTTAGAAGCGGAAACTTACAATGAGCAGTTCTTC.

In this sample, this clonotype turned up a few times. This chain uses TRBV5-1 with TRBJ2-6; D tentatively reads TRBD1 or TRBD2 (5 bases each). Trimming cost V 7 bases and J 2 bases, with 13 bases left between them. This CDR3 has 15 residues. From germline, CDR1 is SGHRS and CDR2 YFSETQ. The CDR3 spells CASGTSGPGANVLTF. CDR3 bases: TGCGCCAGCGGGACGTCAGGGCCTGGGGCCAACGTCCTGACTTTC.

The chain recombines TRBV9 with TRBJ1-2; D gene ambiguous. Germline loops: CDR1 SGDLS, CDR2 YYNGEE. The CDR3 has 13 residues. Trimming cost V 1 base and J 7 bases, with 11 bases left between them. DNA for the CDR3: TGTGCCAGCAGCGTAAGGAGGGAGGCTGGCTACACCTTC. It translates to CASSVRREAGYTF. The whole variable domain, filled in from reference TRBV9 and TRBJ1-2, reads DSGVTQTPKHLITATGQRVTLRCSPRSGDLSVYWYQQSLDQGLQFLIQYYNGEERAKGNILERFSAQQFPDLHSELNLSSLELGDSALYFCASSVRREAGYTFGSGTRLTVV.

This clonotype occurred many times. The chain is built from TRBV20-1 and TRBJ1-6; D is unresolved. CDR1 is DFQATT and CDR2 is SNEGSKA in the germline V gene (reference sequence). V gave up 0 bases and J gave up 4 bases, with 7 bases separating them. The CDR3 consists of 14 residues. The chain's CDR3 is CSARDAGYNSPLHF. The CDR3 nucleotides read TGCAGTGCTAGAGATGCCGGTTATAATTCACCCCTCCACTTT.

This clonotype showed up just a few times. The chain combines TRBV12-3 or TRBV12-4 with TRBJ2-3; a possible D gene is TRBD2 (6 bases). Between the trimmed V and J ends, which lost 3 bases and 4 bases, there was a span of 11 bases. This CDR3 region has 14 residues. Written as DNA, the CDR3 is TGTGCCAGCAGTTTGTCCGGGAGCTCAGATACGCAGTATTTT. This sequence encodes CASSLSGSSDTQYF.

This clonotype was found many times. The chain uses TRBV12-3 or TRBV12-4 and TRBJ2-1, with 13 bases that match TRBD2. Germline trimming cut 6 bases from V and 6 bases from J; bases unmatched to any gene: 2. This CDR3 has 14 amino acids. The CDR3 is CASRGLAGLNEQFF. CDR3 sequence (DNA): TGTGCCAGCAGGGGACTAGCGGGACTCAATGAGCAGTTCTTC.

With regard to this clonotype: With a much larger clone just one base away, this may be a read error. This chain links TRBV25-1 with TRBJ2-1; 11 bases line up with TRBD2. CDR3 length equals 20 residues. CDR1 MGHDK and CDR2 SYGVNS come from the germline V gene. The CDR3 sequence is CATSPIGGGTSGNSRVEQFF. CDR3 nucleotide sequence: TGTGCCACCAGTCCCATAGGTGGGGGGACTAGCGGAAACTCGCGGGTTGAGCAGTTCTTC.

The chain employs TRBV5-4 and TRBJ2-5; 10 bases align to TRBD1. V trimming: 4 bases; J trimming: 12 bases; junction bases outside the gene matches: 15. Germline V gene lookup returns CDR1 SGHNT and CDR2 YYREEE (reference sequence). This CDR3 is 15 amino acids long. The CDR3 loop is CASSSAGTGAPLEYF. CDR3 nucleotides: TGTGCCAGCAGCAGCGCCGGGACAGGGGCCCCCTTGGAGTACTTC.

Of note for this clonotype: A much larger clone is a single base away; this may be a read error. The chain carries TRBV20-1 and TRBJ2-7; 7 bases fit TRBD2. The J call is in doubt because the DNA end fits TRBJ2-1 better. CDR1 is DFQATT and CDR2 is SNEGSKA in the germline V gene (reference sequence). This CDR3 has 14 residues. The CDR3 region has the DNA TGCAGTGCTACCCCAGCAGGGAGGGCCTACGAGCAGTTCTTC. It translates to CSATPAGRAYEQFF.

The V gene is TRBV7-6, the J gene TRBJ2-4; D possibly corresponds to TRBD1 (6 bases). The CDR3 spans 16 residues. Germline V gene data show CDR1 as SGHVS and CDR2 as FNYEAQ. V was pared by 2 bases and J by 3 bases, with 14 bases between. CDR3 nucleotides: TGTGCCAGCAGCTTACAGACAGGATCAGGCAAAAACATTCAGTACTTC. Protein product: CASSLQTGSGKNIQYF.

CDR3 DNA: TGTGCCAGCAGTGATCCAGCGGGAGGGCACACAGATACGCAGTATTTT. Its translation: CASSDPAGGHTDTQYF. This chain joins TRBV6-1 and TRBJ2-3, with 10 bases matching TRBD2. The CDR3 runs 16 residues. Germline CDR1 is MNHNS and CDR2 is SASEGT. The trim removed 3 bases at V and 2 bases at J, leaving 5 bases unmatched.

This clonotype was seen ten or more times. The chain joins TRBV7-9 to TRBJ1-2; D is unclear. The CDR3 sequence is 13 residues long. Between the trimmed V and J ends, which lost 0 bases and 2 bases, there was a span of 4 bases. CDR1 is SEHNR and CDR2 is FQNEAQ in the germline V gene (reference sequence). Here the CDR3 reads CASSLAGNYGYTF. CDR3 sequence (DNA): TGTGCCAGCAGCTTAGCCGGGAACTATGGCTACACCTTC.

The table lists this clonotype with many counts. This chain uses TRBV18 with TRBJ1-1; 8 nucleotides agree with TRBD1. This CDR3 has 15 amino acids. Trimming cost V 2 bases and J 4 bases; bases outside gene matches: 6. The germline V gene has CDR1 KGHSH and CDR2 LQKENI. CDR3 coding DNA: TGTGCCAGCTCACCAAGAATACAGGGGGGCACTGAAGCTTTCTTT. It yields the protein CASSPRIQGGTEAFF.

V and J are TRBV7-8 and TRBJ2-7; D gene uncertain. V lost 5 bases and J lost 6, with 8 bases in between. CDR1 is SGHVS and CDR2 is FQNEAQ in the germline V gene. This CDR3 is 11 amino acids long. The CDR3 sequence is CASSPATEQYF. DNA of the CDR3: TGTGCCAGCAGCCCGGCAACCGAGCAGTACTTC.

The V gene is TRBV29-1, the J gene TRBJ2-7; 10 positions agree with TRBD1. CDR1 and CDR2 (germline): SQVTM, ANQGSEA. V trimming: 5 bases; J trimming: 2 bases; junction bases outside the gene matches: 9. This CDR3 contains 15 residues. CDR3 coding DNA: TGCAGCGTTTTTCTCCGGGACAGGGGAACCTACGAGCAGTACTTC. It specifies CSVFLRDRGTYEQYF.

Ten or more counts support this clonotype. The chain links TRBV28 to TRBJ2-7; 9 nucleotides line up with TRBD2. J gave up 2 bases and V 7 bases, and 9 bases lay outside the gene matches. Per the germline V gene, CDR1 is MDHEN and CDR2 is SYDVKM. CDR3 length: 15 residues. The CDR3 is CASTPEASGTYEQYF. The DNA of the CDR3 is TGTGCCAGCACCCCGGAGGCTAGCGGGACCTACGAGCAGTACTTC.

This clonotype was seen ten or more times. The genes are TRBV5-1 and TRBJ1-1; D possibly corresponds to TRBD1 (5 bases). The CDR3 runs to 11 residues. The germline V gene encodes CDR1 SGHRS and CDR2 YFSETQ. Trimming cost V 3 bases and J 10 bases, with 10 bases left between them. The CDR3 is CASSSTGGAFF. Written as DNA, the CDR3 is TGCGCCAGCAGCTCTACGGGGGGAGCTTTCTTT.

This clonotype was detected many times. The chain carries TRBV11-2 and TRBJ1-1; 7 nucleotides line up with TRBD1. Trimming took 1 base from V and 1 from J; bases not matched to a gene: 0. Looked up from germline, CDR1 is SGHAT and CDR2 is FQNNGV. CDR3 length: 14 residues. In DNA form, the CDR3 reads TGTGCCAGCAGCTTAGGGACAGGGAACACTGAAGCTTTCTTT. Translated: CASSLGTGNTEAFF.

This clonotype was recorded a few times. The missing conserved phenylalanine or tryptophan at the end of this CDR3 makes a read error likely. It is unclear where the CDR3 begins or ends on the DNA, so no DNA is shown, and the CDR3 is as TCRdb lists it. The chain couples TRBV20-1 to TRBJ2-7; TRBD2 is taken as the D call from the table, unchecked against the DNA. Germline V gene lookup returns CDR1 DFQATT and CDR2 SNEGSKA (reference sequence). The CDR3 length equals 13 residues, ends included. CDR3 loop: CSARDSTSGRVLT.

Many counts were recorded for this clonotype. The V call is TRBV7-9, the J call TRBJ1-1; TRBD1 aligns across 7 bases. Germline loops: CDR1 SEHNR, CDR2 FQNEAQ (reference sequence). The CDR3 sequence is 12 residues long. J lost 10 bases, V lost 6 bases, and 8 bases had no gene match. In DNA, the CDR3 is TGTGCCAGCAGAGGCAGGGGGTATGGAGCTTTCTTT. Translation: CASRGRGYGAFF.

With regard to this clonotype: A much more abundant neighbour one base away suggests this may be a read error. V and J are TRBV28 and TRBJ1-5; the match to TRBD1 covers 8 bases. This CDR3 has 16 amino acids. CDR1 is MDHEN, CDR2 SYDVKM, per germline. Germline trimming cut 5 bases from V and 4 bases from J; bases unmatched to any gene: 10. CDR3 in DNA: TGTGCCAGCAGTACCCCTGGACAGGGAAAGAATCAGCCCCAGCATTTT. Its protein is CASSTPGQGKNQPQHF.